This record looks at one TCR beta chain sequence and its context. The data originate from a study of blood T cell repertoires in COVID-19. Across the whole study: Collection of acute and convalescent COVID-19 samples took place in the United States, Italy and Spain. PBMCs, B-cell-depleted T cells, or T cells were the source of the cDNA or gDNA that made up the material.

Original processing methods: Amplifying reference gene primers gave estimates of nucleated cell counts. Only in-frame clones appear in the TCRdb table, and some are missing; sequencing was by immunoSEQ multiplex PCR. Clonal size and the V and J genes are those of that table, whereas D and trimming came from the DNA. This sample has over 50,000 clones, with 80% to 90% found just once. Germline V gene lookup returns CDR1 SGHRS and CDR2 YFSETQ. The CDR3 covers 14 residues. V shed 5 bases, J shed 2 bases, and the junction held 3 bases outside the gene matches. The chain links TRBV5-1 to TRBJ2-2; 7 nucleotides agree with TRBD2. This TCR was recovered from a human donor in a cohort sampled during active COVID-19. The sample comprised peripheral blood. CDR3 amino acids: CASSGTINTGELFF. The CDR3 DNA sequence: TGCGCCAGCAGTGGGACTATAAACACCGGGGAGCTGTTTTTT.